What follows is one T cell receptor beta chain and its context. Its cognate antigen is unknown. The germline CDR1 and CDR2 sequences are LGHNA and YNFKEQ. This CDR3 is built from 14 residues. Trimming pared 0 bases from V and 4 bases from J, leaving 10 bases between. This entry comes from a study of T cell repertoires in cytomegalovirus infection. Whole-study context: Recently described HLA-C-restricted plus well-studied HLA-B-restricted CMV epitopes were used. It can be stated that public TCR beta signatures indicated CMV infection as well as a matching HLA type.

TCRdb independently ran MiXCR on the reads; one entry per CDR3 protein. The sample lists hundreds of thousands of distinct CDR3 sequences, around 32% occurring once. General observations from the study: HLA-C-restricted CMV clonotypes gave the most frequent clonotype in two of eight donors.

The TCR was taken from a human donor in good health (CMV status not recorded). Some clones in this sample may be carry-over from other donors' samples. The source material was cultured PBMCs, sampled from culture after CMV antigen stimulation. V gene TRBV4-2 combines with J gene TRBJ2-7; D is uncertain. For the CDR3, the DNA is TGTGCCAGCAGCCAAGATGGTAGAGGATACGAGCAGTACTTC. This encodes CASSQDGRGYEQYF.